This T cell receptor (beta chain) was observed in a study of T cells in women clearing cervical HPV infection. The CDR3 totals 16 residues. CDR1 and CDR2 (germline): SGHDN, FVKESK. The trim removed 6 bases at V and 6 bases at J, leaving 9 bases unmatched. Details on this clone: Its antigen is not identified. The read finishes 3 residues shy of the CDR3 end, and the germline J gene is used to complete it.

Study outcomes and limitations: Repertoire richness, not evenness, was significantly elevated in CIN3+ cases versus controls. Richness plus V gene abundances separated cases from controls with AUC around 0.8.

Prevalent HPV16 infections were excluded; only incident single HPV16 infections included. Here immunoSEQ multiplex PCR was the method, and the copy in TCRdb shows in-frame clones only, minus some. The sample shows over 30,000 clones, and 4.5% to 6% sits with its ten largest clones. The gene calls are TRBV14 and TRBJ2-2; 11 bases agree with TRBD2. This TCR derives from a woman between 18 and 70 years old with a cervical HPV16 infection that either progressed to CIN3+ or cleared (not recorded which). Sequencing input: blood buffy coat. This chain's CDR3 is CASSRLAGSGAGELFF. Partial CDR3 DNA: TGTGCCAGCAGTCGACTAGCGGGGAGCGGGGCCGGGGAG. Full variable domain (missing parts from reference TRBV14 and TRBJ2-2): EAGVTQFPSHSVIEKGQTVTLRCDPISGHDNLYWYRRVMGKEIKFLLHFVKESKQDESGMPNNRFLAERTGGTYSTLKVQPAELEDSGVYFCASSRLAGSGAGELFFGEGSRLTVL.